The 16 T cell receptor beta chains in this list originate from one sample, sequenced in a study of regulatory T cells in long-lasting Graves disease. For TCR beta, libraries came from iRepertoire HTBI primers and Arm-PCR of CDR3 regions. TCRdb re-analysed the multiplex PCR reads in MiXCR, keeping a single row per CDR3 protein. The repertoire consists of a few hundred thousand distinct CDR3 sequences, with around 15% occurring once and the leading ten covering 20%. Time point: newly diagnosed GD, antithyroid drugs for less than 3 months. PBMC RNA served as the TCR library source. The same specimen was also included in a second study, on T cells in Graves' hyperthyroidism and ophthalmopathy.

Specimen: peripheral blood mononuclear cells (PBMCs), collected at new diagnosis, from a patient treated with antithyroid drugs. The receptors shown here come from a young woman with Graves disease.

This clonotype showed up many times. The chain links TRBV9 to TRBJ1-2, with 8 bases aligning to TRBD1. Germline CDR1 is SGDLS and CDR2 is YYNGEE. The CDR3 spans 15 residues. The J segment lost 5 bases and the V segment lost 3 bases, leaving 9 bases of the junction unmatched. The CDR3 DNA is TGTGCCAGCAGCGGCTCAGGGGGCGCGTTTTATGGCTACACCTTC. Protein sequence: CASSGSGGAFYGYTF. Filled out from reference TRBV9 and TRBJ1-2, the complete variable domain reads DSGVTQTPKHLITATGQRVTLRCSPRSGDLSVYWYQQSLDQGLQFLIQYYNGEERAKGNILERFSAQQFPDLHSELNLSSLELGDSALYFCASSGSGGAFYGYTFGSGTRLTVV.

This clonotype was detected ten times or more. V gene TRBV12-3 or TRBV12-4 combines with J gene TRBJ2-1; 9 nucleotides align to TRBD1. The CDR3 is 15 residues long. J was trimmed by 4 bases and V by 7 bases; bases with no gene match: 8. The CDR3 reads CASTTPGQGYNEQFF. The CDR3 bases are TGTGCCAGCACAACCCCGGGACAGGGTTACAATGAGCAGTTCTTC.

This clonotype was seen ten or more times. The chain carries TRBV2 and TRBJ2-4; tentative D call: TRBD1 (6 bases). V was pared by 6 bases and J by 0 bases, with 15 bases between. The CDR3 spans 16 residues. The germline V gene encodes CDR1 SNHLY and CDR2 FYNNEI. In DNA, the CDR3 is TGTGCCAGCAGGGACAGAATTTCCCTAGCCAAAAACATTCAGTACTTC. Translated, it gives CASRDRISLAKNIQYF. Drawing the rest from reference TRBV2 and TRBJ2-4, the complete variable domain is EPEVTQTPSHQVTQMGQEVILRCVPISNHLYFYWYRQILGQKVEFLVSFYNNEISEKSEIFDDQFSVERPDGSNFTLKIRSTKLEDSAMYFCASRDRISLAKNIQYFGAGTRLSVL.

This clonotype was detected many times. The chain carries TRBV6-1 and TRBJ1-1; D not certain. Germline CDR1 MNHNS, CDR2 SASEGT. The CDR3 runs to 14 residues. Trimming cost V 0 bases and J 7 bases, with 12 bases left between them. The CDR3 reads CASSEAGPESEAFF. In DNA form, the CDR3 reads TGTGCCAGCAGTGAAGCCGGACCTGAGAGTGAAGCTTTCTTT.

This clonotype has a count of ten or more. V is TRBV30 and J is TRBJ2-2; no clear D. CDR1 is GTSNPN and CDR2 is SVGIG in the germline V gene (reference sequence). The CDR3 contains 15 residues. The V and J ends lost 0 bases and 4 bases respectively, with 12 bases between them. CDR3 nucleotides: TGTGCCTGGAGTGTCCACGCCGCTAGCACCGGGGAGCTGTTTTTT. Amino acid sequence: CAWSVHAASTGELFF.

This clonotype was seen at least ten times. The chain couples TRBV6-2 or TRBV6-3 to TRBJ2-7; D is possibly TRBD1 or TRBD2 (5 bases each). Trimming took 7 bases from V and 5 from J, leaving 21 bases between them. The CDR3 contains 15 residues. CDR1 and CDR2 (germline): MNHEY, SVGEGT. CDR3 residues: CASIPGTHMRNEQYF. CDR3 nucleotide sequence: TGTGCCAGCATTCCCGGGACCCACATGAGAAACGAGCAGTACTTC.

This clonotype was found many times. The rearrangement uses TRBV28 and TRBJ1-6; no definite D call. This CDR3 spans 15 amino acids. Germline CDR1 and CDR2: MDHEN and SYDVKM. The ends were cut back, 6 bases at V and 6 bases at J, with 15 bases in the middle. The chain's CDR3 is CASSPPGRGNSPLHF. CDR3 sequence (DNA): TGTGCCAGCAGCCCACCGGGCCGGGGTAATTCACCCCTCCACTTT.

This clonotype was observed a single time. The rearrangement joins TRBV11-2 to TRBJ2-3; TRBD1 matches 7 bases. This CDR3 comprises 13 residues. The germline V gene has CDR1 SGHAT and CDR2 FQNNGV. Trimming took 9 bases from V and 4 from J; bases not matched to a gene: 7. The CDR3 loop is CASRRTGADTQYF. CDR3 DNA: TGTGCCAGTAGGAGAACAGGGGCAGATACGCAGTATTTT.

This clonotype has a handful of counts. The chain couples TRBV4-2 to TRBJ2-1; D is unclear. The V and J ends lost 1 base and 4 bases respectively, with 14 bases between them. The CDR3 is 16 amino acids. Germline assignment: CDR1 LGHNA and CDR2 YNFKEQ. This chain's CDR3 is CASSQGGSQPYNEQFF. CDR3 bases: TGTGCCAGCAGCCAAGGAGGCTCCCAGCCATACAATGAGCAGTTCTTC.

This clonotype was detected ten times or more. J is TRBJ2-5 and V is TRBV7-9, with TRBD1 as a possible D gene (7 bases). Germline CDR1 SEHNR, CDR2 FQNEAQ (reference sequence). The CDR3 is 15 residues long. V lost 4 bases, J lost 4 bases, and 16 bases lay in between. The DNA of the CDR3 is TGTGCCAGCAGCTACGACCACAGGGGAGGAGAGACCCAGTACTTC. Translated, it gives CASSYDHRGGETQYF.

At least ten counts were recorded for this clonotype. DNA for the CDR3: TGTGCCAGCACCGGGACAGGGGCCACCGGGGAGCTGTTTTTT. Translating gives CASTGTGATGELFF. The chain has TRBV2 and TRBJ2-2, with 10 bases that match TRBD1. CDR3 length: 14 amino acids. With 7 bases clipped from V and 4 bases from J, the junction kept 3 bases outside the gene matches. The germline CDR1 and CDR2 sequences are SNHLY and FYNNEI.

Many counts were recorded for this clonotype. V and J are TRBV5-1 and TRBJ2-2; no clear D. Germline V CDR1 and CDR2: SGHRS, YFSETQ. V was trimmed by 0 bases and J by 6 bases, leaving 9 bases between them. The CDR3 totals 14 residues. The CDR3 spells CASSLGQRAGELFF. DNA of the CDR3: TGCGCCAGCAGCTTGGGGCAGAGAGCCGGGGAGCTGTTTTTT.

The sample holds many counts of this clonotype. V usage is TRBV20-1 and J usage is TRBJ2-5; 9 bases match TRBD1. This CDR3 comprises 15 residues. Germline V gene data show CDR1 as DFQATT and CDR2 as SNEGSKA (reference sequence). The ends lost 2 bases at V and 0 bases at J; junction bases unmatched: 4. The CDR3 is CSARTGQGYQETQYF. DNA for the CDR3: TGCAGTGCTAGAACGGGACAGGGATACCAAGAGACCCAGTACTTC.

The chain carries TRBV5-1 and TRBJ1-6; D ambiguous. The V end lost 1 base, the J end lost 7 bases, and 21 bases lay between the germline ends. Germline V gene lookup returns CDR1 SGHRS and CDR2 YFSETQ. The CDR3 is 18 amino acids. CDR3 loop: CASSLYPLARELNSPLHF. The CDR3 bases are TGCGCCAGCAGCTTGTATCCGTTGGCGCGGGAACTGAATTCACCCCTCCACTTT.

In the case of this clonotype: Given a much more abundant clone one base away, this may be a read error. The rearrangement uses TRBV28 and TRBJ1-4; D call uncertain. This CDR3 is 15 amino acids long. CDR1 MDHEN and CDR2 SYDVKM come from the germline V gene. CDR3 sequence: CASRIEGRTNEELFF. The DNA for the CDR3 is TGTGCCAGCAGGATCGAAGGGAGAACTAATGAAGAACTGTTTTTT. Variable domain in full (rest from reference TRBV28 and TRBJ1-4): DVKVTQSSRYLVKRTGEKVFLECVQDMDHENMFWYRQDPGLGLRLIYFSYDVKMKEKGDIPEGYSVSREKKERFSLILESASTNQTSMYLCASRIEGRTNEELFFGSGTQLSVL.

This clonotype has ten or more counts. The chain joins TRBV5-6 to TRBJ1-1; tentatively, D is TRBD1 (5 bases). The germline V gene has CDR1 SGHDT and CDR2 YYEEEE. The V end was cut by 4 bases, the J end by 4 bases, with 14 bases between. The CDR3 length is 14 residues. This chain's CDR3 is CASSPGALGTEAFF. CDR3 in DNA: TGTGCCAGCAGCCCCGGGGCCTTGGGCACTGAAGCTTTCTTT.